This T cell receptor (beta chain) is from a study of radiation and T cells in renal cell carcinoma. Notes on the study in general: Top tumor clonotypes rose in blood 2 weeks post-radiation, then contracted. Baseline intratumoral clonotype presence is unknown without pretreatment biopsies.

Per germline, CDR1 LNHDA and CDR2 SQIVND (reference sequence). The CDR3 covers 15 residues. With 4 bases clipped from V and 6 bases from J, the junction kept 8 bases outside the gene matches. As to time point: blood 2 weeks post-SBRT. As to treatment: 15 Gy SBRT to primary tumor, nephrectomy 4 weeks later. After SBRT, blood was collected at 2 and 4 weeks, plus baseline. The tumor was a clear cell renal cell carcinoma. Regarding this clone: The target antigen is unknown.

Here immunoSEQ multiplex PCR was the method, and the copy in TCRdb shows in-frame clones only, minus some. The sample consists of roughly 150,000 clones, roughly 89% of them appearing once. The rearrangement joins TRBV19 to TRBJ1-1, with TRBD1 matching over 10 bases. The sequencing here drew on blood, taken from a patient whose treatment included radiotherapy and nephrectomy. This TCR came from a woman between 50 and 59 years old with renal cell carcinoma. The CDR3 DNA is TGTGCCAGTAGTAAGGGACAGGGGACGACCGCTGAAGCTTTCTTT. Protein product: CASSKGQGTTAEAFF.